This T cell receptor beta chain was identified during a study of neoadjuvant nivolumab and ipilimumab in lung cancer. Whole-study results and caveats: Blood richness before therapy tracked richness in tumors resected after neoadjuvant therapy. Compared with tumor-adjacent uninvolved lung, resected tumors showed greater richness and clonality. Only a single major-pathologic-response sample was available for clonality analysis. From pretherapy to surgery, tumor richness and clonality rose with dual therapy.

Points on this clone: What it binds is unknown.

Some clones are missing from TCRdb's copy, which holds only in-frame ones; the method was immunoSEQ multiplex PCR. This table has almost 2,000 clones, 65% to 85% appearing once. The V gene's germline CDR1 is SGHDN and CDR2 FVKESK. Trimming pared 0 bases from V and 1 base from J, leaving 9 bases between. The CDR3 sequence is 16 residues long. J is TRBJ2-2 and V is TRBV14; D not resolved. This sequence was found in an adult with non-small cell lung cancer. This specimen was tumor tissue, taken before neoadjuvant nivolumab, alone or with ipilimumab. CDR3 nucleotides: TGTGCCAGCAGCCAAGAGCGCAGTTGGAACACCGGGGAGCTGTTTTTT. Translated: CASSQERSWNTGELFF.